Presented here are 26 T cell receptor beta chains from one specimen sequenced in a study of molecular identifiers for immune sequencing clone quantification. Using its own MiXCR run on the PCR reads, TCRdb lists one record per CDR3 protein. The data show fewer than 100,000 distinct CDR3 sequences, roughly a fifth seen once. The specimen was naive CD8+ T cells from blood, with Jurkat cell RNA spiked in. Documented subset: FACS-sorted CD8+CD4-CCR7+CD45RA+ naive T cells. These receptors were obtained from a human donor in good health. Some libraries in this study had Jurkat cell RNA spiked in.

This clonotype was found once. This may come from a read error, since a much larger clone is one base off. This chain links TRBV12-3 or TRBV12-4 with TRBJ2-1, with D perhaps being TRBD1 or TRBD2 (5 bases each). The CDR3 is 15 residues long. CDR3 sequence reads: CASSPHPFRVGEQLF. The DNA of the CDR3 is TGTGCCAGCAGTCCCCACCCTTTCCGAGTGGGGGAGCAGCTCTTC.

This clonotype was recorded many times. The chain recombines TRBV4-3 with TRBJ2-7; D is ambiguous. CDR3 length equals 15 residues. Trimming took off 3 bases at V and 3 bases at J, with 15 bases between the two ends. Germline CDR1 LGHNA, CDR2 YSLEER. The CDR3 DNA reads TGCGCCAGCAGCCACGACGGACCCGGCGGCTACGAGCAGTACTTC. This gives the protein CASSHDGPGGYEQYF.

This clonotype was observed a few times. CDR3 sequence reads: CASSNPGGTGTGELFF. In DNA, the CDR3 is TGTGCCAGCAGCAACCCAGGGGGCACGGGGACCGGGGAGCTGTTTTTT. This chain links TRBV11-3 with TRBJ2-2, with 8 bases lining up with TRBD1. This CDR3 has 16 residues. Germline values: CDR1 SGHNT, CDR2 YENEEA. V was pared by 5 bases and J by 5 bases, with 10 bases of the junction left unmatched.

This clonotype was detected ten times or more. The V and J genes are TRBV27 and TRBJ2-2, with a tentative D call TRBD1 (6 bases). Per germline, CDR1 MNHEY and CDR2 SMNVEV (reference sequence). Trimming took off 5 bases at V and 8 bases at J, with 9 bases between the two ends. The CDR3 sequence is 12 residues long. The CDR3 DNA follows: TGTGCCAGCAGTAAACAGGGAGGGGAGCTGTTTTTT. This encodes CASSKQGGELFF.

This clonotype was picked up many times. The chain employs TRBV14 and TRBJ2-7; 9 positions match TRBD2. CDR3 length equals 15 residues. CDR1 is SGHDN and CDR2 is FVKESK in the germline V gene. With 3 bases clipped from V and 11 bases from J, the junction kept 14 bases outside the gene matches. For the CDR3, the DNA is TGTGCCAGCAGCCACCCAACTAGCGGGCTAAGCAAGGAGTACTTC. Protein: CASSHPTSGLSKEYF.

This clonotype was counted many times. The chain links TRBV5-4 to TRBJ2-7; TRBD1 matches 8 bases. V lost 4 bases, J lost 5 bases, and 5 bases stayed unmatched. Germline lookup yields CDR1 SGHNT and CDR2 YYREEE (reference sequence). This CDR3 contains 13 residues. CDR3 protein: CASSPWTGNEQYF. Written as DNA, the CDR3 is TGTGCCAGCAGCCCGTGGACAGGGAACGAGCAGTACTTC. Complete variable domain (other parts from reference TRBV5-4 and TRBJ2-7): ETGVTQSPTHLIKTRGQQVTLRCSSQSGHNTVSWYQQALGQGPQFIFQYYREEENGRGNFPPRFSGLQFPNYSSELNVNALELDDSALYLCASSPWTGNEQYFGPGTRLTVT.

This clonotype was seen repeatedly, ten times or more. The rearrangement links TRBV7-8 to TRBJ2-6, with 7 positions matching TRBD1. Germline V gives CDR1 SGHVS, CDR2 FQNEAQ. The junction had 10 bases not matched to a gene; V was cut back by 4 bases and J by 1 base. The CDR3 extends over 18 amino acids. The DNA of the CDR3 is TGTGCCAGCAGCTCCCGGGACAGTGTTCATTCTGGGGCCAACGTCCTGACTTTC. Translating gives CASSSRDSVHSGANVLTF.

CDR3: CASSPTGNTEAFF. The CDR3 coding sequence is TGTGCCAGCAGTCCCACGGGGAACACTGAAGCTTTCTTT. This chain joins TRBV12-3 or TRBV12-4 and TRBJ1-1; D ambiguous. CDR3 length: 13 residues. Trimming took off 5 bases at V and 1 base at J, with 8 bases between the two ends.

This clonotype was recorded a few times. The chain combines TRBV7-3 with TRBJ2-5; D might be TRBD1 (5 bases). The germline V gene encodes CDR1 SGHTA and CDR2 FQGTGA. Trimming cost V 6 bases and J 2 bases, with 10 bases left between them. The CDR3 has 13 amino acids. CDR3 nucleotides: TGTGCCAGCAGTTCAGGGCCTCAAGAGACCCAGTACTTC. It is translated as CASSSGPQETQYF.

The V call is TRBV20-1, the J call TRBJ2-5; D unresolved. The CDR3 runs to 16 residues. V shed 6 bases and J shed 5 bases, with 25 bases lying between them. Germline CDR1 reads DFQATT; CDR2 reads SNEGSKA (reference sequence). The DNA of the CDR3 is TGCAGTGCAAACCGCCCTCGCCTTTCAAGCCAGGAGACCCAGTACTTC. Translated, it gives CSANRPRLSSQETQYF.

A word on this clonotype: With a much larger clone just one base away, this may be a read error. The chain employs TRBV20-1 and TRBJ1-5; D is possibly TRBD1 (5 bases). The CDR3 runs 16 residues. Germline CDR1 DFQATT, CDR2 SNEGSKA (reference sequence). CDR3 coding DNA: TGCGGTGCGGAAACAGGACTAGAAAACCCCAATCAGCCCCAGCATTTT. Residues: CGAETGLENPNQPQHF.

This clonotype was seen ten or more times. The gene calls are TRBV6-1 and TRBJ1-5; weak D call: TRBD1 (5 bases). The V gene lost 7 bases and the J gene lost 6 bases, with 10 bases spanning the gap. Looked up from germline, CDR1 is MNHNS and CDR2 is SASEGT. This CDR3 is built from 12 residues. In nucleotides, the CDR3 is TGTGCCAGCACCGGGGGGGTTCAGCCCCAGCATTTT. This gives the protein CASTGGVQPQHF.

The chain combines TRBV10-1 with TRBJ2-7, with D perhaps matching TRBD1 (6 bases). Germline CDR1 is WNHNN and CDR2 is SYGVQD (reference sequence). V lost 5 bases, J lost 2 bases, and 16 bases lay in between. The length of the CDR3 is 15 residues. The CDR3 sequence is CASSWTRDTPYEQYF. CDR3 nucleotides: TGCGCCAGCAGTTGGACCCGGGACACCCCCTACGAGCAGTACTTC.

This clonotype showed up just a few times. The V gene is TRBV20-1, the J gene TRBJ2-7, with 9 bases aligning to TRBD1. The V gene's germline CDR1 is DFQATT and CDR2 SNEGSKA (reference sequence). The V segment lost 3 bases and the J segment 4 bases; nucleotides outside the gene matches: 7. The CDR3 is 14 amino acids. The CDR3 here is CSAREQGASYEQYF. The DNA of the CDR3 is TGCAGTGCTAGGGAACAGGGGGCATCGTACGAGCAGTACTTC.

As regards this clonotype: One base away lies a much larger clone, so this may be a sequencing read error. The chain employs TRBV2 and TRBJ1-1, with unresolved D. The CDR3 extends over 13 amino acids. Germline CDR1 is SNHLY and CDR2 is FYNNEI. The CDR3 spells CASNTEMNTEASF. The CDR3 region has the DNA TGTGCCAGCAATACAGAGATGAACACTGAAGCTTCCTTT.

This clonotype was counted between two and nine times. This sequence joins TRBV27 and TRBJ2-1, with D tentatively TRBD1 (6 bases). The CDR3 is made up of 14 amino acids. CDR1 and CDR2 from the germline V gene are MNHEY and SMNVEV (reference sequence). Trimming shortened V by 6 bases and J by 8 bases, and 17 bases separated the two germline ends. As DNA, the CDR3 is TGTGCCAGCAGGGGTAGTCGGGGACACGATGAGCAGTTCTTC. This translates into CASRGSRGHDEQFF.

Turning to this clonotype: A much more abundant neighbour one base away suggests this may be a read error. The chain is built from TRBV5-5 and TRBJ2-3; D may be TRBD2 (5 bases). Germline CDR1 reads SGHKS; CDR2 reads YYEKEE (reference sequence). CDR3 length: 16 residues. CDR3 in amino acids: CASSSMRARPTDTRYF. CDR3 bases: TGTGCCAGCAGCTCGATGCGGGCGCGCCCCACAGATACGCGGTATTTT. Together with reference TRBV5-5 and TRBJ2-3, the CDR3 gives the full variable domain: DAGVTQSPTHLIKTRGQQVTLRCSPISGHKSVSWYQQVLGQGPQFIFQYYEKEERGRGNFPDRFSARQFPNYSSELNVNALLLGDSALYLCASSSMRARPTDTRYFGPGTRLTVL.

This clonotype was counted ten times or more. The chain has TRBV10-3 and TRBJ2-5; D tentatively reads TRBD1 or TRBD2 (6 bases each). The CDR3 consists of 13 residues. V shed 10 bases and J shed 4 bases, with 16 bases lying between them. The V gene's germline CDR1 is ENHRY and CDR2 SYGVKD. CDR3 sequence: CATEAGHRETQYF. The CDR3 nucleotides are TGTGCCACCGAGGCGGGACACCGAGAGACCCAGTACTTC.

This clonotype was seen only once. The CDR3 spells CASSLLAGGSSSEQFF. The CDR3 DNA is TGTGCCAGCAGTCTACTAGCGGGGGGCTCCAGCAGTGAGCAGTTCTTC. The chain uses TRBV6-5 and TRBJ2-1; the match to TRBD2 covers 12 bases. The V gene's germline CDR1 is MNHEY and CDR2 SVGAGI. The V gene end was trimmed by 5 bases and the J gene end by 9 bases; junction bases not matched to a gene: 11. This CDR3 is built from 16 residues.

This sequence joins TRBV19 and TRBJ1-1, with a possible D match to TRBD1 (6 bases). The CDR3 extends over 15 amino acids. CDR1 and CDR2 (germline): LNHDA, SQIVND (reference sequence). V lost 5 bases, J lost 3 bases, and 16 bases lay in between. CDR3 in amino acids: CASSPTTRGDTEAFF. The DNA of the CDR3 is TGTGCCAGTAGTCCCACAACGAGGGGGGACACTGAAGCTTTCTTT.

Points on this clonotype: A junction end diverges from the germline sequence, so it may reflect a read error. V and J are TRBV11-2 and TRBJ1-4; unclear D gene. The CDR3 loop spans 15 amino acids. From germline, CDR1 is SGHAT and CDR2 FQNNGV. This CDR3 is CACSSPLKANEKLFF. The DNA for the CDR3 is TGCGCCTGCAGCTCGCCTTTGAAAGCTAATGAAAAACTGTTTTTT.

This clonotype was counted at least ten times. This chain uses TRBV6-5 with TRBJ2-5; tentatively, D is TRBD2 (5 bases). The V gene lost 9 bases and the J gene lost 2 bases, with 13 bases spanning the gap. The CDR3 extends over 13 amino acids. The germline V gene encodes CDR1 MNHEY and CDR2 SVGAGI. CDR3 in amino acids: CAREDSPQETQYF. The DNA for the CDR3 is TGTGCCAGAGAGGACTCCCCACAAGAGACCCAGTACTTC.

This clonotype came up many times. The chain links TRBV11-2 to TRBJ2-3; D might be TRBD2 (7 bases). V was trimmed by 5 bases and J by 2 bases, leaving 20 bases between them. Germline V gene sequence: CDR1 SGHAT, CDR2 FQNNGV. There are 17 residues in the CDR3. CDR3 region: CASSPGGGGPYTDTQYF. CDR3 coding DNA: TGTGCCAGCAGCCCGGGTGGGGGGGGGCCCTACACAGATACGCAGTATTTT.

There are many counts of this clonotype. This sequence joins TRBV12-3 or TRBV12-4 and TRBJ2-3; the match to TRBD2 covers 10 bases. The CDR3 consists of 16 residues. The trim removed 6 bases at V and 4 bases at J, leaving 10 bases unmatched. The DNA of the CDR3 is TGTGCCAGCAGCCACCACACTAGCGGGAACGCAGATACGCAGTATTTT. It specifies CASSHHTSGNADTQYF.

This clonotype was counted between two and nine times. The chain joins TRBV5-1 to TRBJ2-7, with TRBD2 identical over 9 bases. Per germline, CDR1 SGHRS and CDR2 YFSETQ. The CDR3 sequence is 14 residues long. V trimming: 4 bases; J trimming: 10 bases; junction bases outside the gene matches: 12. The CDR3 is CASSAYRTSEIQYF. The CDR3 DNA is TGCGCCAGCAGCGCGTACCGGACTAGCGAGATACAGTACTTC.

There are many counts of this clonotype. The chain has TRBV19 and TRBJ2-1; 7 bases are shared with TRBD1. The V and J ends lost 4 bases and 7 bases, in that order; junction bases with no gene match: 7. The germline V gene encodes CDR1 LNHDA and CDR2 SQIVND (reference sequence). CDR3 size: 14 residues. CDR3 coding DNA: TGTGCCAGTAGTAGGACAGGACCCAGGAATGAGCAGTTCTTC. Protein product: CASSRTGPRNEQFF.